What follows is one TCR beta chain and its context. The record originates from a study of technical replicates of blood from several donors. TCRdb's table, derived via immunoSEQ multiplex PCR, lists solely in-frame clones and lacks some. The sample shows roughly 79,000 clones, around 94% of them seen only once. The germline CDR1 and CDR2 sequences are KGHSH and LQKENI. This CDR3 region has 15 residues. V was trimmed by 0 bases and J by 5 bases, leaving 14 bases between them. This receptor was identified in a human donor in good health. The V and J genes are TRBV18 and TRBJ2-7; D is uncertain. The sample taken for sequencing was T cells isolated from PBMCs. The CDR3 DNA is TGTGCCAGCTCACCACCGGTTCGAATAGCCGACGAGCAGTACTTC. Its translation is CASSPPVRIADEQYF.